What follows describes a single T cell receptor (beta chain). It lacks a known antigen. No base quality values were provided; no much bigger clone lies one nucleotide off. The data are from a study of CD8+ T cells in alopecia areata (dated by TCRdb to between 2018 and 2020). Context from the whole study: The treated patients, all with moderate-to-severe alopecia areata, were enrolled in an open-label pilot trial of oral tofacitinib given at 5 to 10 mg twice daily. Scalp tissue and sorted CD4+ and CD8+ peripheral blood T cells from patchy and totalis/universalis alopecia areata patients and from healthy controls were covered by human TCRbeta sequencing. Scalp clonality was compared across normal scalp (n=4), patchy alopecia areata scalp (n=8), and alopecia totalis/universalis scalp (n=8). The SALT score, which quantifies the percentage of affected scalp surface area, was used to measure disease severity in treated patients. Biopsies were taken from tofacitinib-treated patients at baseline and at 4 and 24 weeks of treatment, and a later scalp biopsy was taken in several of the tofacitinib-treated patients. The RNA source kit depended on sample type: the PAXgene miRNA kit for fixed scalp, the miRNeasy kit for PBMCs, and the RNeasy kit for mouse skin. In both human patients and the C3H/HeJ mouse model, the study applied high-throughput TCRbeta sequencing to look at T cell clonal expansion in alopecia areata. Tofacitinib was given for 6 to 18 months, followed by 6 months of follow-up off drug to assess delayed response and recurrence. TCRbeta CDR3 regions were amplified by immunoSEQ multiplex PCR using 35 Vbeta forward and 13 Jbeta reverse primers.

Beyond this particular receptor, the publication reports: With tofacitinib, both scalp clonality and the number of expanded CD8+ clones among the top 100 scalp clones went down significantly. Compared with normal scalp, lesional scalp, particularly in alopecia totalis/universalis, had higher clonality and more expanded CD8+ clones, which suggests antigenic drive. Unlike mouse skin, which is dominated by gammadelta T cells, normal human skin has resident alphabeta T cells that are also sequenced, and this complicates analysis of the scalp TCR repertoire. Because the treated cohort was small and had just a single nonresponder, larger studies are needed to establish links between baseline CD8+ expansion and response. Compared with mice, TCR sequences shared between patients were less clear, possibly partly because of HLA diversity across the patient population. Many expanded lesional clones persisted in scalp and blood during tofacitinib treatment, which may partly explain relapse after stopping treatment.

The time point label, read with the paper, signifies: approximately 4 weeks on oral tofacitinib. Reading the label with the study, this specimen's treatment or condition is: oral pan-JAK inhibitor, 5-10 mg twice daily. Lesional scalp punch biopsies and peripheral blood were obtained from alopecia areata patients. PBMCs were isolated by density centrifugation and stained for CD3, CD4 and CD8, after which CD4+ and CD8+ T cells were sorted on a FACSAria. CDR1 and CDR2, per the germline V gene (reference sequence), are GTSNPN and SVGIG. V drops 2 bases and J drops 4 bases, leaving 8 bases in between. Inclusive of the bounding cysteine and phenylalanine, the CDR3 is 12 residues long. The entry retains the CDR3 DNA only, 36 bases that are in frame from base 1. Library method: the immunoSEQ multiplex PCR assay. RNA was extracted from all samples and reverse transcribed into cDNA as template for TCR sequencing. First-strand cDNA was synthesized using SuperScript III with a 2:1 mix of oligo-dT and random hexamers. Amplification bias was assessed with a synthetic immune receptor repertoire, and residual bias was removed computationally. On the study's bioinformatics: Raw reads were preprocessed to remove errors, and CDR3 was defined according to IMGT conventions as the region from the conserved cysteine to phenylalanine. Clonality was computed by normalizing Shannon entropy by log2 of the number of productive unique TCRs and subtracting the result from 1. Scalp TCRbeta sequences were cross-referenced with sorted blood CD4 and CD8 repertoires so that the CD4 or CD8 identity of scalp clones could be inferred. The clones in this table, taken by TCRdb from immuneACCESS, are in-frame only. Not every clone is retained; where verified, under half of the shortfall comes from an unresolved V gene, and the cause of the rest is unknown. Clonal size and the V and J genes are those of that table, whereas D and trimming came from the DNA. This sample gives about 200,000 clones in total; over 60% of them show up just once. The ten most abundant clones make up 4.2% of the sample.

Recombination connected TRBV30 to TRBJ1-2; the D gene is perhaps TRBD1, on 5 matching bases. The sample here was CD4+ T cells sorted from blood, taken at week 4, from a patient treated with tofacitinib. The origin of this receptor is a human donor with alopecia areata. The DNA is as follows: TGTGCCTGGAGTCCGGGACGCTATGGCTACACCTTC. Translated, it reads CAWSPGRYGYTF. Outside the CDR3, residues come from the reference TRBV30 and TRBJ1-2 proteins, so the full variable domain is: SQTIHQWPATLVQPVGSPLSLECTVEGTSNPNLYWYRQAAGRGLQLLFYSVGIGQISSEVPQNLSASRPQDRQFILSSKKLLLSDSGFYLCAWSPGRYGYTFGSGTRLTVV.